The rows below give T cell receptor beta chains drawn from one sample of a study of PD-1 blockade in classical Hodgkin lymphoma. The method was immunoSEQ multiplex PCR; TCRdb's version includes in-frame clones alone and lacks a portion of them. Here the sample spans fewer than 55,000 clones, roughly 73% being singletons. The source material was peripheral blood mononuclear cells (PBMCs), sampled before the fourth cycle of nivolumab. Receptor source: a human donor with classical Hodgkin lymphoma. The CDR3 runs from the conserved cysteine through the conserved F or W. The D gene is left open where the match is weak. A row's size may be missing; if present it is once, few, many or a size class.

J gene: TRBJ1-5; D gene: NA; V gene: TRBV19; clone size: NA; CDR3 protein: CASSITGYSNQPQHF; CDR3 DNA: TGTGCCAGTAGTATAACAGGATATAGCAATCAGCCCCAGCATTTT
J gene: TRBJ1-1; D gene: NA; V gene: TRBV6-5; clone size: NA; CDR3 protein: CASRPTGNTEAFF; CDR3 DNA: TGTGCCAGCAGGCCTACCGGGAACACTGAAGCTTTCTTT
J gene: TRBJ1-6; D gene: NA; V gene: TRBV30; clone size: few; CDR3 protein: CAWSGNSPLHF; CDR3 DNA: TGTGCCTGGAGCGGGAATTCACCCCTCCACTTT
J gene: TRBJ1-3; D gene: NA; V gene: TRBV19; clone size: NA; CDR3 protein: CASTPGGNTIYF; CDR3 DNA: TGTGCCAGTACCCCCGGGGGAAACACCATATATTTT
J gene: TRBJ2-2; D gene: NA; V gene: TRBV15; clone size: once; CDR3 protein: CATSRDSPPTGELFF; CDR3 DNA: TGTGCCACCAGCAGAGATAGTCCTCCCACCGGGGAGCTGTTTTTT
J gene: TRBJ1-2; D gene: TRBD1; V gene: TRBV7-2; clone size: NA; CDR3 protein: CASSLEYLGSTGLGYTF; CDR3 DNA: TGTGCCAGCAGCTTAGAGTATCTGGGATCGACAGGGCTTGGCTACACCTTC
J gene: TRBJ1-6; D gene: NA; V gene: TRBV5-1; clone size: NA; CDR3 protein: CASSLGQGSSPLHF; CDR3 DNA: TGCGCCAGCAGCTTGGGGCAGGGCAGTTCACCCCTCCACTTT
J gene: TRBJ2-6; D gene: NA; V gene: TRBV9; clone size: once; CDR3 protein: CASSLRSSGANVLTF; CDR3 DNA: TGTGCCAGCAGCTTAAGGAGCTCTGGGGCCAACGTCCTGACTTTC
J gene: TRBJ2-7; D gene: TRBD2; V gene: TRBV6-5; clone size: NA; CDR3 protein: CASSYRIGGAYEQYF; CDR3 DNA: TGTGCCAGCAGTTACCGGATCGGGGGGGCCTACGAGCAGTACTTC
J gene: TRBJ1-1; D gene: NA; V gene: TRBV10-3; clone size: few; CDR3 protein: CAISPQGNTEAFF; CDR3 DNA: TGTGCCATCAGCCCACAGGGAAACACTGAAGCTTTCTTT
J gene: TRBJ1-6; D gene: TRBD1; V gene: TRBV6-5; clone size: NA; CDR3 protein: CASTRSGQGYSPLHF; CDR3 DNA: TGTGCCAGCACCAGGAGCGGACAGGGGTACTCACCCCTCCACTTT
J gene: TRBJ2-6; D gene: NA; V gene: TRBV5-1; clone size: NA; CDR3 protein: CASSLATDWSGANVLTF; CDR3 DNA: TGCGCCAGCAGCTTGGCAACAGACTGGTCTGGGGCCAACGTCCTGACTTTC
J gene: TRBJ2-1; D gene: NA; V gene: TRBV6-5; clone size: once; CDR3 protein: CASSLNGISYNEQFF; CDR3 DNA: TGTGCCAGCAGTTTAAACGGCATCTCCTACAATGAGCAGTTCTTC
J gene: TRBJ2-7; D gene: NA; V gene: TRBV5-1; clone size: NA; CDR3 protein: CASSLGFAVEQYF; CDR3 DNA: TGCGCCAGCAGCCTGGGATTTGCCGTCGAGCAGTACTTC
J gene: TRBJ1-1; D gene: NA; V gene: TRBV6-1; clone size: once; CDR3 protein: CASASNSGTEAFF; CDR3 DNA: TGTGCCAGCGCTAGTAACAGCGGCACTGAAGCTTTCTTT
J gene: TRBJ1-2; D gene: NA; V gene: TRBV7-8; clone size: NA; CDR3 protein: CASSLVGYMITF; CDR3 DNA: TGTGCCAGCAGCTTAGTGGGCTACATGATCACCTTC
J gene: TRBJ1-5; D gene: NA; V gene: TRBV6-6; clone size: NA; CDR3 protein: CASRLSPGFRPQHF; CDR3 DNA: TGTGCCAGCAGACTTAGTCCAGGGTTTCGGCCCCAGCATTTT